This T cell receptor beta chain was captured in a study of blood T cell repertoires in COVID-19. Study-level information: The origin of the acute and convalescent COVID-19 samples was the United States, Italy and Spain. PBMCs, B-cell-depleted T cells, or T cells provided the cDNA or gDNA that made up the material.

In the original analysis: From reference gene primer amplification, estimates of nucleated cell counts were derived. The repertoire was sequenced with immunoSEQ multiplex PCR; TCRdb's copy has only in-frame clones and lacks some. V, J and clone size derive from that table, while D and trimming were established from the DNA sequence. The data contain about 240,000 clones, about 82% of them singletons. The V gene's germline CDR1 is KGHSH and CDR2 LQKENI. The ends lost 6 bases at V and 4 bases at J; junction bases unmatched: 5. The CDR3 sequence is 14 residues long. This clonotype was obtained from a man older than 75 with acute or convalescent COVID-19. The specimen was peripheral blood. The chain employs TRBV18 and TRBJ1-4; 7 positions agree with TRBD1. The CDR3 nucleotides read TGTGCCAGCTCGCGGACAGGCCTTAATGAAAAACTGTTTTTT. This sequence encodes CASSRTGLNEKLFF.